This TCR beta chain is from a study of OX40 agonist ivuxolimab in advanced cancers. Looking at the study overall: Ivuxolimab, an antibody acting as an agonist of OX40 (CD134), was used to treat patients. Averaging approximately 60 years in age, with a range of about 20 to 90, the cohort was around 87% male. Whole-study results and caveats: Among expanded peripheral T cells, antigen specificity went undetermined. Both blood CD4+ and CD8+ T cells showed clonal growth by week 6 at 0.1 to 3.0 mg/kg.

Assay: immunoSEQ multiplex PCR; the TCRdb copy retains only in-frame clones and omits some. The data show some 41,000 clones, with around 87% seen just once and roughly 3.9% held by the top ten. This clone occurred once. Its antigen remains unknown. The CDR3 loop spans 12 amino acids. Trimming shortened V by 5 bases and J by 7 bases, and 9 bases separated the two germline ends. CDR1 is MNHNY and CDR2 is SVGAGI in the germline V gene (reference sequence). Source: CD4+ or CD8+ T cells sorted from blood, taken in a trial of the OX40 agonist ivuxolimab. The genes are TRBV6-6 and TRBJ2-1; D call uncertain. This clonotype was sampled from an adult with an advanced solid tumor such as melanoma, head and neck, liver or kidney cancer. CDR3 nucleotide sequence: TGTGCCAGCAGTCCCCAGTTGAATGAGCAGTTCTTC. Its protein product is CASSPQLNEQFF.